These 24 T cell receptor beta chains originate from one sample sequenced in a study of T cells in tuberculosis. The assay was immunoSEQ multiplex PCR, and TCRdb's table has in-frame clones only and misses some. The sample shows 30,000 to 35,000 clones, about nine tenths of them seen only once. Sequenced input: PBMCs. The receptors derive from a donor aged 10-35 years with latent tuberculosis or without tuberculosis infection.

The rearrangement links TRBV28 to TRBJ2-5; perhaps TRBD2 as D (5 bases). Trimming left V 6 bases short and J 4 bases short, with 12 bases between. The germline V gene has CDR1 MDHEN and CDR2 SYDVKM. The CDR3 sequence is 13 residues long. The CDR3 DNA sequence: TGTGCCAGCAGCGGGTGGGGAGCAGAGACCCAGTACTTC. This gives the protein CASSGWGAETQYF.

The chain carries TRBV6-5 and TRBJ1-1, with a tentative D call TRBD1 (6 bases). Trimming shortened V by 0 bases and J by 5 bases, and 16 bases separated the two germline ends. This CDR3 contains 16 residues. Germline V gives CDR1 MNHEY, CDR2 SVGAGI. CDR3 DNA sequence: TGTGCCAGCAGTTACTCGGTCGAGGGGGAACATACTGAAGCTTTCTTT. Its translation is CASSYSVEGEHTEAFF.

As DNA, the CDR3 is TGTGCCAGCAGTTACAGGGGTGAAGCTTTCTTT. Its protein is CASSYRGEAFF. The chain recombines TRBV6-6 with TRBJ1-1; the D gene is possibly TRBD1 (5 bases). The germline gives CDR1 MNHNY, CDR2 SVGAGI (reference sequence). The CDR3 contains 11 residues. V was trimmed by 2 bases and J by 7 bases, leaving 5 bases between them.

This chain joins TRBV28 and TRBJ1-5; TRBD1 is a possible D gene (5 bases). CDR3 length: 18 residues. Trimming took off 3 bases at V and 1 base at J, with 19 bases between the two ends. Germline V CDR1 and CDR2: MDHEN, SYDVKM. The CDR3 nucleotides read TGTGCCAGCAGTTTGGCCGCCGGACGGGGGGGGAGCAATCAGCCCCAGCATTTT. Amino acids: CASSLAAGRGGSNQPQHF.

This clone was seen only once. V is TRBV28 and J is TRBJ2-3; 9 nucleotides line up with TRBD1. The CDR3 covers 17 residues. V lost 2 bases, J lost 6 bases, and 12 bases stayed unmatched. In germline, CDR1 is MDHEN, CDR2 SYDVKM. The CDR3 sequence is CASSLRHAGQGSDTQYF. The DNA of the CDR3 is TGTGCCAGCAGTTTACGACACGCTGGACAGGGGTCCGATACGCAGTATTTT.

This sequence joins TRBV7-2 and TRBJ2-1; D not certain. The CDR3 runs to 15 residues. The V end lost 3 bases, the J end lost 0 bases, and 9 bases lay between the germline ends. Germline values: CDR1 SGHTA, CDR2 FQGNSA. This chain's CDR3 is CASSFVYSSYNEQFF. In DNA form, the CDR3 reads TGTGCCAGCAGCTTCGTCTATAGCTCCTACAATGAGCAGTTCTTC.

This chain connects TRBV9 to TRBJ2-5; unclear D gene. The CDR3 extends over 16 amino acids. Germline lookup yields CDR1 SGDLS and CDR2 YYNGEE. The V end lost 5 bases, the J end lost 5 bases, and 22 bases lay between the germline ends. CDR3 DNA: TGTGCCAGCAGTGAGCGTAGTGGTCGAGCCGTTGAGACCCAGTACTTC. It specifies CASSERSGRAVETQYF.

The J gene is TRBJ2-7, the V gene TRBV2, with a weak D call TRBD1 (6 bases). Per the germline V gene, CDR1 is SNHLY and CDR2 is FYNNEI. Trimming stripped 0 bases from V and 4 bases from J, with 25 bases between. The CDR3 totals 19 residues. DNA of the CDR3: TGTGCCAGCAGTGAAGCGGGGGCTCTATCCGGGGAAACCTTATACGAGCAGTACTTC. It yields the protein CASSEAGALSGETLYEQYF.

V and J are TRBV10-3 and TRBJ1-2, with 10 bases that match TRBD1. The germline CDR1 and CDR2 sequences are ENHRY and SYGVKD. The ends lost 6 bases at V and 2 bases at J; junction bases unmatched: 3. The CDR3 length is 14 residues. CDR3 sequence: CAISRGQGNYGYTF. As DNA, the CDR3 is TGTGCCATCAGCCGGGGACAGGGGAACTATGGCTACACCTTC.

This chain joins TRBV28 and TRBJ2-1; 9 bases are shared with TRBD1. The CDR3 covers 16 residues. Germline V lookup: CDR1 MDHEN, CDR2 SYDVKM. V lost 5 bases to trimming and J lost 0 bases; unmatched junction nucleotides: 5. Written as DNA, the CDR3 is TGTGCCAGCAGTGCTTACAGGGGGCGCTCCTACAATGAGCAGTTCTTC. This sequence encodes CASSAYRGRSYNEQFF.

The CDR3 DNA reads as TGTGCCAGCAGCGTAAGTGGGGGGGGTCGCACAGAGCAGTTCTTC. This codes for CASSVSGGGRTEQFF. The chain couples TRBV9 to TRBJ2-1; 7 bases line up with TRBD2. CDR3 length equals 15 residues. Germline CDR1 reads SGDLS; CDR2 reads YYNGEE. After removal of 1 base from V and 10 bases from J, the junction contained 11 bases not matched to a gene.

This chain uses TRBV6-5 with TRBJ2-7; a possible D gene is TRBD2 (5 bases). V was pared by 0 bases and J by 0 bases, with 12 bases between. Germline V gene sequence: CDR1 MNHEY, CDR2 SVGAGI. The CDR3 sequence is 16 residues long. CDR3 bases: TGTGCCAGCAGTTACTCGACTGGGAGTTACTCCTACGAGCAGTACTTC. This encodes CASSYSTGSYSYEQYF.

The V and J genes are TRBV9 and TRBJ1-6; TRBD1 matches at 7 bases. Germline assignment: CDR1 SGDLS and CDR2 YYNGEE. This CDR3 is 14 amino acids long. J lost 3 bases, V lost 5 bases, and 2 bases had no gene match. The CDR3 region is CASSTGDYNSPLHF. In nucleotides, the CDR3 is TGTGCCAGCAGTACAGGGGACTATAATTCACCCCTCCACTTT.

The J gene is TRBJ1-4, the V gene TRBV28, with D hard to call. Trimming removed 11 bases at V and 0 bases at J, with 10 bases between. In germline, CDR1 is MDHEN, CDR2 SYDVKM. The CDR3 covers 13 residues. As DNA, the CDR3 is TGTGCCGGTCAGAGGTCAACTAATGAAAAACTGTTTTTT. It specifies CAGQRSTNEKLFF.

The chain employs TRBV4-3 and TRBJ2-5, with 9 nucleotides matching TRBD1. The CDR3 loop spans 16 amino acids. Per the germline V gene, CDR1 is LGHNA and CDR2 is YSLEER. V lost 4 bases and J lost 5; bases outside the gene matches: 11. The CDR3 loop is CASSRTDRGSGETQYF. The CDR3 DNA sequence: TGCGCCAGCAGCCGAACAGACAGGGGGAGTGGGGAGACCCAGTACTTC.

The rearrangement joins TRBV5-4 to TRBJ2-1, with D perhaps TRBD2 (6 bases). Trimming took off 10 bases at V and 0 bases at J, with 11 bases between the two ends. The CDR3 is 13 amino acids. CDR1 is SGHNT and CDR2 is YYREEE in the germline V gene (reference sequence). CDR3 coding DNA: TGTGCCCCCGGGGGAGGCTCCTACAATGAGCAGTTCTTC. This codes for CAPGGGSYNEQFF. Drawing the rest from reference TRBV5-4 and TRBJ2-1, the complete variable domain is ETGVTQSPTHLIKTRGQQVTLRCSSQSGHNTVSWYQQALGQGPQFIFQYYREEENGRGNFPPRFSGLQFPNYSSELNVNALELDDSALYLCAPGGGSYNEQFFGPGTRLTVL.

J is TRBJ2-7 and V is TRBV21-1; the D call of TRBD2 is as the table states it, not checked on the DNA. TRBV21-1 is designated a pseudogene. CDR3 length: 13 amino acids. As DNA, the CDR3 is TGTGCCAGCAGCAGGGGACTCTGGGACGAGCAGTACTTC. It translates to CASSRGLWDEQYF.

The CDR3 DNA reads TGCAGCGTTGTGGGGGCTGGCGGCTACACCTTC. Translated, it gives CSVVGAGGYTF. The chain recombines TRBV29-1 with TRBJ1-2; D is possibly TRBD1 (6 bases). CDR1 and CDR2 from the germline V gene are SQVTM and ANQGSEA. Trimming took off 4 bases at V and 8 bases at J, with 11 bases between the two ends. The CDR3 totals 11 residues.

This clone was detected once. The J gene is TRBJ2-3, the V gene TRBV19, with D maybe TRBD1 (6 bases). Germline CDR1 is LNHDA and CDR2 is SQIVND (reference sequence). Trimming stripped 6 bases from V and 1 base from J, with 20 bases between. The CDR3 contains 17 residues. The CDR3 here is CASSTFLTGMGTDTQYF. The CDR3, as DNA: TGTGCCAGTAGCACTTTTCTAACAGGGATGGGCACAGATACGCAGTATTTT.

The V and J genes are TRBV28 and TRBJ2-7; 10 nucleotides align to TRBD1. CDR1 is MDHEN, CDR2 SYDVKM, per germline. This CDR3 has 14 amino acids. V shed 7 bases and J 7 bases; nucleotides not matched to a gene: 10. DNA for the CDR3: TGTGCCAGCATTAAGGGACAGGGGAGCCGAGAGCAGTACTTC. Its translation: CASIKGQGSREQYF.

The CDR3 loop is CASSTTTGDNSYNEQFF. The CDR3 nucleotides read TGTGCCAGTAGTACGACGACAGGGGATAACTCCTACAATGAGCAGTTCTTC. V and J are TRBV19 and TRBJ2-1; 8 positions agree with TRBD1. J lost 0 bases, V lost 4 bases, and 8 bases had no gene match. CDR1 is LNHDA and CDR2 is SQIVND in the germline V gene (reference sequence). This CDR3 comprises 17 residues.

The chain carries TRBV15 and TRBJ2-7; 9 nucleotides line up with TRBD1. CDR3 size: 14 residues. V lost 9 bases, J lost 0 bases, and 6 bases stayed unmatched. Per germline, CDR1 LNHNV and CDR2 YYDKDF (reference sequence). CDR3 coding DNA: TGTGCCACGGGGGACAGGGCGAGCTCCTACGAGCAGTACTTC. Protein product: CATGDRASSYEQYF.

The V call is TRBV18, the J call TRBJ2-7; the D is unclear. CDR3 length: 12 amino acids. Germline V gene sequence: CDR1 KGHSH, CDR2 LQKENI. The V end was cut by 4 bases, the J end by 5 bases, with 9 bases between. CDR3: CASSRDRNEQYF. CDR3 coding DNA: TGTGCCAGCTCACGTGATAGAAACGAGCAGTACTTC.

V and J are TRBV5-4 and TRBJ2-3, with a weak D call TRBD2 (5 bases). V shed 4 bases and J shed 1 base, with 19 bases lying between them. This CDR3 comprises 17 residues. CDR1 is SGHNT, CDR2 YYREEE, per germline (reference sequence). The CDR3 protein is CASSPRSSAGGTDTQYF. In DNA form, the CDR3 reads TGTGCCAGCAGCCCAAGGTCGAGCGCGGGCGGCACAGATACGCAGTATTTT.